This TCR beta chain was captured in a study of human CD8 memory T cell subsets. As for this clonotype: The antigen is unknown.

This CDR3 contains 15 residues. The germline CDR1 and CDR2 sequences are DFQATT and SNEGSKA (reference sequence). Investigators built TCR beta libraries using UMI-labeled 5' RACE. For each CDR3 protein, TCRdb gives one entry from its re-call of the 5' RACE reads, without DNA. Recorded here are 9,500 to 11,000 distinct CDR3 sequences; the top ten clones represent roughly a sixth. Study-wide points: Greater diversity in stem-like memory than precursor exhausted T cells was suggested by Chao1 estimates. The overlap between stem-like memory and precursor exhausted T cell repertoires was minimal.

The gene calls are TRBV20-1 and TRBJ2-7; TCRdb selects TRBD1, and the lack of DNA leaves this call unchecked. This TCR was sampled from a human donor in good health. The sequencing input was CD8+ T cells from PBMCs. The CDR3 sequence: CSATTLWTVSYEQYF.